This T cell receptor (beta chain) was captured in a study of cytomegalovirus exposure and HLA in healthy donors (dated by TCRdb to 2016 to 2017). Regarding the research as a whole: According to an earlier analysis of 587 of the donors, some 180 million T cells yielded 117 million unique TCR beta sequences and about 300 Gb of sequence data. An early release that covered 500 to 800 HLA-typed donors contained approximately 300 gigabases of sequencing data and tens of millions of unique TCR sequences. The genetic ancestry cluster associated with self-reported Caucasian donors included around 76% of the roughly 410 genotyped donors. The aim of the study was to test whether cataloging public T cell receptors could identify signatures of past pathogen exposure. The T cell repertoires of 666 subjects were profiled by immunosequencing and related to cytomegalovirus serostatus. A separate validation cohort of roughly 120 different subjects was used in addition to the 666-subject first cohort. High-throughput TCR immunosequencing, statistical association of individual TCRs with disease status, and machine learning were combined to predict cytomegalovirus infection status. A later analysis re-examined previously published TCR beta repertoires from more than 600 donors and added high-resolution HLA genotyping to investigate patterns of TCR occurrence. In the later analysis, no new phenotypic data were used to find candidate immune exposures; instead, reliance was placed on TCR beta sequences and their occurrence across donors. To decide whether each TCR beta V gene segment behaved as functional or pseudogenic, an earlier analysis of 587 of the donors relied on high-throughput TCR beta sequencing. Donor age, sex, ethnicity and CMV serostatus were collected together with the repertoire data. A later genetic analysis used genome-wide SNP genotypes for about 65% of the roughly 670 donors, treating that subset as a discovery cohort. Every discovery cohort repertoire had been produced on one sequencing platform. HLA typing included class I and class II loci at four-digit resolution. The number of donors typed differed by locus, with about 620-630 for A, B, C, DRB1 and DQB1, about 500 for DQA1, 600 to 610 for DPA1, and some 450 for DPB1. A handful of DR-DQ haplotypes were handled as single units for association and clustering because linkage in the cohort was strong. Across under 500 genotyped donors of the cohort, an average of about 240,000 unique TCR beta nucleotide sequences per donor were sequenced, and roughly a sixth of those sequences were non-productive. The full study reports these points: The study gave a list of about 150 TCR beta chains associated with cytomegalovirus. Compared with equally common non-associated chains, HLA-associated TCR beta chains in a later analysis were more clonally expanded and had lower generation probabilities. According to a later analysis, parvovirus B19, influenza, CMV and Epstein-Barr virus appeared linked to several top co-occurrence clusters. Some IMGT-functional V segments, including TRBV6-2 and TRBV6-3, could not be told apart with the 87-base-pair reads, so those segments were excluded. According to a later genetic analysis, donors in an Asian-associated ancestry cluster had fewer N-insertions in productive TCRs than the approximately 610-donor mean. Cytomegalovirus status was reported to be diagnosed by the classifier with high specificity and sensitivity in both the original and validation cohorts. An earlier analysis of approximately 600 of the donors showed that most TCR beta V segments appeared in productive rearrangements either about 87% or about 30% of the time, which broadly matched IMGT annotations. For the cohort, immune exposure information was limited to CMV serostatus. Most CMV-associated TCR beta chains appeared to be HLA-restricted in a later analysis, and the HLA associations seemed to be driven largely by CMV exposure. A further reported finding was that TCR beta sequences accurately predicted the HLA-A and HLA-B alleles for most subjects in the first cohort. In a later genetic analysis, a missense DCLRE1C variant was associated with V-gene and J-gene trimming of TCR beta chains, and the association was replicated in an independent cohort. A later analysis associated 16,951 TCR beta sequences with specific HLA alleles at a false discovery rate of 0.05. Linkage disequilibrium might explain the correlated functional status among segregating V segments, but an unknown experimental factor could not be ruled out. A group of highly shared sequence variants was considered likely to be a technical artifact of the sequencing pipeline. Because HLA typing was missing for some donors at each locus, association tests included only the typed subset. Three of the identified cytomegalovirus-associated TCR beta chains were confirmed in vitro to be specific for cytomegalovirus antigens. Across donors, most TCR sequences were observed very rarely, whereas some public TCRs were present in many individuals. The earlier analysis of approximately 590 of the donors excluded approximately 15 rarely observed V segments, including chromosome 9 orphons, because counts were too low. The authors suggested that the approach could potentially be generalized to other disease states and immunological phenotypes. When HLA alleles, especially DR and DQ, strongly co-occurred, attributing TCR associations to individual alleles was difficult. Sequencing depth was assumed to be roughly uniform across donors in the presence/absence analyses, though that assumption may not hold. According to a later analysis, TCR association rates differed among HLA loci, with DRB1 alleles showing the most associated TCRs and HLA-C alleles showing the fewest. This cohort had only TCR beta chains sequenced, and the lack of alpha or paired-chain data limited which features could be detected.

Note on this clone: It lacks a known antigen. No base quality information exists; no much larger clone differs at one position.

Between the V and J ends, shortened by 0 bases and 2 bases respectively, the junction contains 15 bases. The CDR3 measures 16 amino acids from cysteine to phenylalanine. Only the CDR3 region is kept as DNA, spanning 48 bases read in frame from base 1. Sequences SGDLS (CDR1) and YYNGEE (CDR2) are obtained from the germline V gene. The cohort was made up of several hundred healthy bone marrow donors. All cohort members were sampled while nominally healthy, although unrecorded immune exposures were likely present. The donor was CMV seronegative and belonged to the group of roughly 330 seronegative cohort members. A peripheral blood sample was collected from each donor, and TCR beta sequencing was performed on peripheral blood mononuclear cells. Genomic DNA extraction from the blood cell samples was performed with the Qiagen DNeasy Blood Extraction Kit. The library was generated by the immunoSEQ multiplex PCR assay. The multiplex PCR relied on a mix of 60 forward primers for TCR Vbeta segments and 13 reverse primers for TCR Jbeta segments. The CDR3 region of rearranged TCR beta genes was amplified from genomic DNA by a multiplex PCR assay. The Illumina HiSeq System was used to sequence the amplified TCR beta libraries as 87-base-pair reads. On the study's bioinformatics: A later analysis tallied around 82 million unique TCR beta chains across the 610 or so repertoires, and around 10 million of those chains were shared by two or more donors. Raw reads were error-corrected and collapsed into unique sequences with a nearest-neighbor algorithm that merged closely related sequences to remove PCR and sequencing errors. To assign V, D and J gene segments, CDR3 sequences were aligned to IMGT reference sequences. For a sequence to be retained, at least a six-nucleotide match to both a V gene segment and a J gene segment was required. Rearrangements were called productive when the CDR3 lacked stop codons and stayed in frame with V and J; all others were non-productive. Following IMGT convention, CDR3 was defined as the stretch from the second conserved V-encoded cysteine to the conserved J-encoded phenylalanine. The earlier analysis of 550 to 650 of the donors excluded any sequence lacking an unambiguous match to a single V gene segment. In an earlier analysis of a few hundred of the donors, V segments were called functional above 56.7% productive rearrangements and were called segregating when the between-donor standard deviation exceeded 5%. A statistical classification framework was developed to diagnose cytomegalovirus status using the catalog of TCR beta chain sequences. In a later analysis, V and J genes were assigned by comparing TCR nucleotide sequences against IMGT/GENE-DB human TR gene sequences. The TCRdist pipeline was used in a later analysis to assign CDR3 sequences and most-parsimonious VDJ recombination scenarios. In a later analysis, every TCR beta chain was defined by the combination of its CDR3 amino acid sequence and its V-gene family, and reads without a unique V-gene family were dropped. A later analysis removed 500 to 600 highly shared, low-generation-probability nucleotide sequences to deal with suspected cross-contamination and a sequencing artifact. A later analysis calculated a clonal expansion index for each public chain from normalized within-repertoire ranks of inferred template counts. In a later analysis, generation probabilities were computed using a VDJ recombination model fitted to out-of-frame rearrangements, and the results were checked against IGoR. Hypergeometric tests were used in a later analysis to score TCR-TCR, TCR-HLA and TCR-CMV co-occurrence, with a repertoire-size bias correction applied to the TCR pairs. In a later analysis, false discovery rates were estimated by permuting HLA or CMV assignments 20 times. In a later analysis, co-occurring TCRs were grouped with DBSCAN, and TCRdist sequence similarity was added when clustering was performed within HLA-allele-positive subsets. Repertoires with fewer than 30,000 or more than 120,000 public chains, plus five repertoires with anomalous nucleotide sharing, were excluded from co-occurrence clustering. TCRdb took this table from immuneACCESS and kept in-frame rearrangements with V and J called. Such tables lack part of the clones; where checked against another copy, unresolved V genes explain under half of the gap, and the rest is unexplained. That table is the source of V, J and clone size, and D and trimming were worked out from the DNA. The sample table holds over 85,000 clones, of which roughly 80% were seen once. Together, the top ten hold approximately 2% of the sample.

In this chain, TRBV9 is recombined with TRBJ2-7, with TRBD2 tentatively as D gene (6 bases match). Sequencing used PBMCs. This clonotype originated in a man in his forties or fifties in good health and CMV-seronegative. The CDR3 loop reads CASSVGPSAGPYEQYF. The DNA is as follows: TGTGCCAGCAGCGTAGGCCCCTCGGCGGGGCCCTACGAGCAGTACTTC.